This TCR beta chain was identified in a study of cytomegalovirus exposure and HLA in healthy donors. For the study at large: Most donors, 81% of approximately 400 genotyped, fell in the Caucasian-associated ancestry cluster. General study findings and limits: A later analysis linked roughly 17,000 TCR beta sequences to HLA alleles at 0.05 false discovery rate.

PCR primers comprised 60 Vbeta and 13 Jbeta primers. TCRdb keeps only in-frame clones here, not all; method: immunoSEQ multiplex PCR. The table records over 150,000 clones, 70% to 85% of them present only once. Donors in the study were healthy people who gave bone marrow. At collection, donors were nominally healthy, but unrecorded immune exposures were probable. This CDR3 region has 13 residues. Germline lookup yields CDR1 MNHEY and CDR2 SMNVEV (reference sequence). V gave up 3 bases and J gave up 4 bases, with 7 bases separating them. Details on this clone: The antigen is undetermined.

The J gene is TRBJ1-5, the V gene TRBV27; the D is unclear. This TCR was sampled from a man aged 35 to 55 in good health and CMV-seronegative. The sequenced material came from PBMCs. CDR3 sequence reads: CASSLGLNQPQHF. The CDR3 DNA reads as TGTGCCAGCAGTTTGGGCTTAAATCAGCCCCAGCATTTT.